This T cell receptor beta chain came from a study of T cell responses to AZD1222 COVID-19 vaccine. About the study: Second-dose timings of about 4 or about 12 weeks were pooled.

Only in-frame clones appear in the TCRdb table, and some are missing; sequencing was by immunoSEQ multiplex PCR. The sample carries roughly 120,000 clones, 80% to 90% recorded once. CDR1 is LNHDA, CDR2 SQIVND, per germline (reference sequence). V lost 5 bases and J 2 bases, leaving 14 bases between the germline ends. CDR3 length: 15 amino acids. The V call is TRBV19, the J call TRBJ2-3; D gene uncertain. The material sequenced was peripheral blood, taken on day 0 of AZD1222 vaccination. The sequence derives from an adult in good health. CDR3 in DNA: TGTGCCAGTAGTGCCCTTGAGGATTACACAGATACGCAGTATTTT. It yields the protein CASSALEDYTDTQYF.